This note documents a single T cell receptor (beta chain) sequence. What it recognizes is unknown. The data derive from a study of T cells in Graves' hyperthyroidism and ophthalmopathy. General study results and limits: Using 13 V-J features, a model discriminated ophthalmopathy from stable hyperthyroidism. In blood, most of the thyroid clonotypes expanded above 0.001 were also present.

Using RNA transcripts as the source, TCR beta CDR3 regions were amplified. First-round RT-PCR of the TCR CDR3 relied on the HTBI primer set. TCRdb passed the multiplex PCR reads through MiXCR, listing each CDR3 protein once. Of approximately 640,000 distinct CDR3 sequences listed, about 45% are singletons. This TCR derives from an adult man with Graves' disease, either hyperthyroidism or ophthalmopathy (not recorded which). The material sequenced was peripheral blood or thyroid tissue (not recorded which).

Here the CDR3 DNA reads TGTGCCAGCAGCCCGACAGGGGGGCCGGCGGAGACCCAGTACTTC. Translating it yields CASSPTGGPAETQYF. J is TRBJ2-5 and V is TRBV7-3; 9 nucleotides match TRBD1. The CDR3 extends over 15 amino acids. Germline loops: CDR1 SGHTA, CDR2 FQGTGA. V lost 5 bases, J lost 5 bases, and 9 bases stayed unmatched.